One sample yielded the 11 T cell receptor beta chains listed below, sequenced in a study of blood T cell repertoires in COVID-19. The data were produced by immunoSEQ multiplex PCR, yet TCRdb's version contains in-frame clones alone and is incomplete. Among some 130,000 clones listed, approximately 77% were seen once. Sequenced sample: peripheral blood. These receptors were taken from a man at least 80 years old with acute or convalescent COVID-19.

The J gene is TRBJ1-1, the V gene TRBV6-5, with D possibly TRBD1 on 5 matching bases. The V and J ends lost 4 bases and 8 bases respectively, with 14 bases between them. The CDR3 length is 13 residues. CDR1 is MNHEY, CDR2 SVGAGI, per germline. This chain's CDR3 is CASSFYLGLEAFF. The CDR3 DNA is TGTGCCAGCAGTTTCTACCTGGGACTGGAAGCTTTCTTT.

V and J are TRBV3-1 (or the pseudogene TRBV3-2) and TRBJ2-1, with 10 bases fitting TRBD2. CDR1 is LGHDT, CDR2 YNNKEL, per germline (reference sequence). The V and J ends lost 3 bases and 6 bases, in that order; junction bases with no gene match: 8. The CDR3 consists of 16 residues. The DNA of the CDR3 is TGTGCCAGCAGCCACCGGGGAACTAGCGGGGCCAATGAGCAGTTCTTC. It encodes CASSHRGTSGANEQFF.

The chain couples TRBV19 to TRBJ2-3, with 9 bases fitting TRBD2. Germline V gene data show CDR1 as LNHDA and CDR2 as SQIVND (reference sequence). V dropped 3 bases and J dropped 0; count of bases not matched to a gene: 7. The CDR3 loop spans 17 amino acids. CDR3 bases: TGTGCCAGTAGTATGGGGGACCTAGCGGGGAGCACAGATACGCAGTATTTT. Amino acids: CASSMGDLAGSTDTQYF.

The chain has TRBV6-1 and TRBJ2-7; 7 positions match TRBD1. Germline V lookup: CDR1 MNHNS, CDR2 SASEGT. Trimming took 4 bases from V and 0 from J; bases not matched to a gene: 9. CDR3 size: 16 residues. The CDR3 here is CASSAHRGLSSYEQYF. DNA of the CDR3: TGTGCCAGCAGTGCCCACAGGGGTCTCAGCTCCTACGAGCAGTACTTC.

Here the CDR3 DNA reads TGTGCCAGCAGCTCGGGTCTAGCGACACAAGAGACCCAGTACTTC. Residues: CASSSGLATQETQYF. The chain couples TRBV5-4 to TRBJ2-5, with D possibly being TRBD2 (6 bases). Germline V gives CDR1 SGHNT, CDR2 YYREEE (reference sequence). The CDR3 contains 15 residues. Trimming pared 3 bases from V and 2 bases from J, leaving 14 bases between.

The CDR3: CASRGTVSNQPQHF. CDR3 nucleotides: TGTGCCAGCAGAGGGACAGTAAGCAATCAGCCCCAGCATTTT. The V and J genes are TRBV2 and TRBJ1-5; 7 bases are shared with TRBD1. After removal of 6 bases from V and 1 base from J, the junction contained 3 bases not matched to a gene. The CDR3 length is 14 residues. From germline, CDR1 is SNHLY and CDR2 FYNNEI.

This chain uses TRBV28 with TRBJ1-5, with 12 bases matching TRBD1. This CDR3 is 16 amino acids long. In germline, CDR1 is MDHEN, CDR2 SYDVKM. V trimming: 6 bases; J trimming: 6 bases; junction bases outside the gene matches: 9. The CDR3 protein is CASRIRDRGRVQPQHF. CDR3 nucleotide sequence: TGTGCCAGCAGGATCCGGGACAGGGGGCGTGTTCAGCCCCAGCATTTT.

The rearrangement joins TRBV29-1 to TRBJ2-5, with unresolved D. Germline V gene data show CDR1 as SQVTM and CDR2 as ANQGSEA. There are 14 residues in the CDR3. Trimming left V 6 bases short and J 1 base short, with 15 bases between. CDR3 sequence: CSVAVSASQETQYF. The CDR3 nucleotides are TGCAGCGTCGCAGTGTCAGCTAGCCAAGAGACCCAGTACTTC.

CDR3 residues: CASSLAGILSYEQYF. The CDR3 DNA reads TGTGCCAGCAGCTTGGCCGGGATCCTCTCCTACGAGCAGTACTTC. The chain recombines TRBV7-2 with TRBJ2-7, with a possible D match to TRBD2 (5 bases). The CDR3 loop spans 15 amino acids. V was trimmed by 3 bases and J by 0 bases, leaving 12 bases between them. Germline V CDR1 and CDR2: SGHTA, FQGNSA.

V and J are TRBV7-2 and TRBJ1-5; D ambiguous. V was shortened by 5 bases and J by 6 bases, with 14 bases between the two germline ends. The CDR3 consists of 14 residues. The germline CDR1 and CDR2 sequences are SGHTA and FQGNSA. The CDR3 bases are TGTGCCAGCAGCACCGGGGAGTCGAGTCAGCCCCAGCATTTT. Translated: CASSTGESSQPQHF.

Written as DNA, the CDR3 is TGCAGTGCCAGTACGGGACAGAATCAGCCCCAGCATTTT. Encoded protein: CSASTGQNQPQHF. This chain links TRBV20-1 with TRBJ1-5; TRBD1 matches at 7 bases. Losses at the gene ends were 6 bases for V and 4 bases for J; bases not matched to a gene: 6. CDR1 and CDR2 from the germline V gene are DFQATT and SNEGSKA (reference sequence). This CDR3 contains 13 residues.